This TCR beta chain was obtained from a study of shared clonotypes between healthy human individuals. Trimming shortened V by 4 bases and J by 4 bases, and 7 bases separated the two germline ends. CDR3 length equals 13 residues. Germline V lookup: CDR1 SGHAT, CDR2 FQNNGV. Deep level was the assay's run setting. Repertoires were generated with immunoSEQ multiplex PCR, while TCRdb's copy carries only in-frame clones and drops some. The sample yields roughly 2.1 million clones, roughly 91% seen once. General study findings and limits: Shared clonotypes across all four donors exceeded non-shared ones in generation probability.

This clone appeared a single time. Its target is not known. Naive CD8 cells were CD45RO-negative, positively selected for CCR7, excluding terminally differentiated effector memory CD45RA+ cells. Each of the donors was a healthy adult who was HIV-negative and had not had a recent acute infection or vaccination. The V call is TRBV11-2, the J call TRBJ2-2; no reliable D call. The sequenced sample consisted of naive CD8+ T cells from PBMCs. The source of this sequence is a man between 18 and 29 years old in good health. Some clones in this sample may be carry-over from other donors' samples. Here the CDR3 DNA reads TGTGCCAGCAGCTCTATACTCACCGGGGAGCTGTTTTTT. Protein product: CASSSILTGELFF.